This TCR beta chain was recorded in a study of blood T cell repertoires in COVID-19 (TCRdb year 2020). Notes on the research overall: Samples from collaborators originated in the United States, Italy and Spain and spanned both the acute and convalescent phases of COVID-19. The prospective study material was composed of cDNA or gDNA derived from T cells, B-cell-depleted T cells, or PBMCs. Deeply sampled blood TCRbeta repertoires from subjects exposed to, actively infected with, or recovered from COVID-19 were included in the dataset. The repertoires were made available in a free public database intended to serve as a resource for research on the immune response to SARS-CoV-2. The samples were drawn from the first 160 participants of the ongoing ImmuneRACE study and from about 1,200 subjects provided by 6 global collaborators. The sample metadata nearly always contained a de-identified subject ID, COVID-19 status, age in years and sex. HLA class I and class II types, where available, came from metadata supplied by the sample provider rather than from assay-based typing.

Participants in the prospective study were aged about 18 to 90 years, lived in 20 to 30 United States geographic areas, and enrolled through a virtual design. In the prospective study, cohorts were assigned on the basis of participant-reported clinical history obtained from a screening survey and a study questionnaire. Each participant in the prospective study had whole blood, serum and a nasopharyngeal or oropharyngeal swab collected by mobile phlebotomists. Participants in the prospective study had the option to provide additional blood draws and questionnaires over a roughly 2-month period. Before DNA extraction, prospective study blood samples were shipped either frozen or at room temperature. The CDR3 runs 14 amino acids, cysteine and phenylalanine included. The DNA shown is the 42-base CDR3, in frame from base 1. Relative to germline, V is 0 bases shorter and J is 8 bases shorter, with 13 bases between their ends. CDR1 and CDR2 are read off the germline V gene as SGHTA and FQGNSA.

In regard to this clone: Its recognized antigen is unknown. No quality values exist for individual bases; no much larger clone is one base distant.

TCRbeta CDR3 regions were amplified from genomic DNA by means of the immunoSEQ Assay, a bias-controlled multiplex PCR. In the paper's pipeline: The number of nucleated cells in each sample was estimated by amplification of reference gene primers within the assay. To quantify the absolute abundance of each unique TCRbeta CDR3 rearrangement, sequence reads were collapsed and filtered. For each sample, productive Simpson clonality was calculated by taking the square root of Simpson's diversity index across productive rearrangements. Not all clones reach the TCRdb copy of this immuneACCESS table, which keeps in-frame sequences only. Checked studies attribute under half of the gap to unresolved V genes and leave the rest unexplained. V and J calls plus clone size are reproduced from that table; the DNA served to infer D and trimming. The sample table lists a few hundred thousand clones, about nine tenths of them with a count of one. 0.95% to 1.5% of the sample comes from the top ten.

Overall study outcomes, separate from this receptor: The amount of clinical and demographic metadata varied by source and participant and was provided uncurated.

This TCR derives from a woman aged 40 to 49 with acute COVID-19. Source material: PBMCs or T cells enriched from blood (not recorded which). The rearranged segments are TRBV7-2 and TRBJ1-2; no D gene call is confident. The nucleotide sequence is TGTGCCAGCAGCTTAGCGTTCGGGGAGAGGGGCTACACCTTC. Its amino acids are CASSLAFGERGYTF. The entire variable domain, with the stretches around the CDR3 drawn from the reference TRBV7-2 and TRBJ1-2 proteins, is GAGVSQSPSNKVTEKGKDVELRCDPISGHTALYWYRQSLGQGLEFLIYFQGNSAPDKSGLPSDRFSAERTGGSVSTLTIQRTQQEDSAVYLCASSLAFGERGYTFGSGTRLTVV.